This T cell receptor (beta chain) was identified during a study of cytomegalovirus exposure and HLA in healthy donors. This PCR relied on a set of 60 Vbeta primers and 13 Jbeta primers. Here immunoSEQ multiplex PCR was the method, and the copy in TCRdb shows in-frame clones only, minus some. The data show about 160,000 clones, 75% to 80% seen once. This clone was observed a single time. The trim removed 1 base at V and 3 bases at J, leaving 7 bases unmatched. The CDR3 runs to 16 residues. Looked up from germline, CDR1 is SGHTA and CDR2 is FQGNSA. This clonotype was sampled from a woman aged 50 to 65 in good health and CMV-seropositive. The chain has TRBV7-2 and TRBJ2-7, with 9 positions matching TRBD2. What was sequenced was PBMCs. The CDR3 DNA follows: TGTGCCAGCAGCTTAGGACTAGCGGTGATGAGCTACGAGCAGTACTTC. It codes for CASSLGLAVMSYEQYF.